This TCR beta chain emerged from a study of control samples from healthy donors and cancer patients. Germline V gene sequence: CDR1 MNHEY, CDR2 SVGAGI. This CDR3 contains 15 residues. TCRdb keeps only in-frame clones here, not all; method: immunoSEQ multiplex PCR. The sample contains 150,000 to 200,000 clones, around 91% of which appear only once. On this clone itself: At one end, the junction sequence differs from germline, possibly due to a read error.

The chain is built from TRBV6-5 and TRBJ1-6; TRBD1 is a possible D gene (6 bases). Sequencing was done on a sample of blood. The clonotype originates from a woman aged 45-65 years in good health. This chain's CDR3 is CASRYWDNLYSPLHF. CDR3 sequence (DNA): TGTGCCAGCAGATACTGGGACAACCTCTACTCACCCCTCCACTTT.